This T cell receptor beta chain emerged from a study of T-cell memory formation after mild COVID-19. Study-wide context: Largely donor-specific TCR clusters were found.

Per the germline V gene, CDR1 is SGHTA and CDR2 is FQGNSA. Trimming shortened V by 6 bases and J by 5 bases, and 26 bases separated the two germline ends. There are 17 residues in the CDR3. Constant-segment primers and 5'RACE yielded cDNA libraries for TCR alpha and TCR beta, each carrying sample barcodes and UMIs. A single record per CDR3 protein comes from TCRdb applying MiXCR to the 5' RACE reads. The sample yields about half a million distinct CDR3 sequences, 15% to 20% seen once. The origin of this receptor is an adult woman who had mild COVID-19 (a few samples of this study predate the infection). Cell type and time point are not known. Sequences were obtained from PBMCs or a T cell subset sorted from them (not recorded which). The chain has TRBV7-2 and TRBJ2-7, with D possibly TRBD1 on 6 matching bases. CDR3 region: CASSSRIEWWGPHEQYF. The CDR3 DNA reads TGTGCCAGCAGTTCTCGAATTGAGTGGTGGGGGCCACACGAGCAGTACTTC.